This TCR beta chain was sequenced in a study of blood T cells in healthy people across ages. Findings and limits, study-wide: The unknown donor CMV status may have confounded expanded clonotype changes. Samples with more naive T cells showed higher observed beta diversity.

Sample-barcoded 5' priming and a J-beta primer mix drove a second PCR of about 6 to 12 cycles. Tags on each cDNA molecule came from a template-switch adaptor with 12 random nucleotides. TCRdb reprocessed the 5' RACE reads with MiXCR, giving one entry per CDR3 protein. This sample carries hundreds of thousands of distinct CDR3 sequences, more than 40% of them seen once, and the ten largest clones take approximately 19%. Concerning this clonotype: Its antigen is unidentified.

The clonotype comes from a man between 60 and 75 years old in good health. Sequenced input: blood.

CDR3 protein: CSAQKFQSNTEAFF. DNA of the CDR3: TGCAGTGCGCAGAAGTTCCAGTCGAACACTGAAGCTTTCTTT. The chain uses TRBV20-1 and TRBJ1-1, with unresolved D. The length of the CDR3 is 14 residues. The germline V and J ends were trimmed by 6 bases and 1 base, with 15 bases remaining between them. Germline V gene data show CDR1 as DFQATT and CDR2 as SNEGSKA (reference sequence).